This T cell receptor (beta chain) is drawn from a study of blood T cells in healthy people across ages. Study details: About one barcoded beta molecule per two T cells was captured by template switching.

This clonotype occurred many times. V lost 6 bases and J lost 0, with 9 bases in between. CDR3 length: 14 residues. Using a J-beta primer mix together with a sample-barcoded 5' primer, a second PCR was run for roughly 6 to 11 cycles. MiXCR, applied by TCRdb to the 5' RACE reads, yields one record per CDR3 protein. The data show under 2 million distinct CDR3 sequences, with around 35% seen just once and around 11% held by the top ten. The chain links TRBV12-3 or TRBV12-4 to TRBJ2-1; the D is unclear. Specimen: blood. This TCR was recovered from a young woman in good health. CDR3 bases: TGTGCCAGCAGGAGAGCTAGCTCCTACAATGAGCAGTTCTTC. Its protein product is CASRRASSYNEQFF.